A single T cell receptor beta chain is shown here with its context. Antigen unknown. Germline CDR1 reads LGHNA; CDR2 reads YSLEER. The CDR3 runs 14 residues. The V end was cut by 3 bases, the J end by 10 bases, with 16 bases between. Second-dose schedules of about 4 or about 12 weeks were combined. The source of the sample is a study of T cell responses to AZD1222 COVID-19 vaccine. Points from the study as a whole: Females outnumbered males among donors, who were mostly white British; clonal diversity was possibly underestimated. Nearly half of spike-specific TCRs reportedly target variant regions that are unmutated in the B.1.351 and B.1.1.7 variants. An increase in Spike-specific TCR breadth and depth was observed after two AZD1222 doses.

TCRdb keeps only in-frame clones here, not all; method: immunoSEQ multiplex PCR. The sample lists about 120,000 clones; roughly 92% were seen once. The V and J genes are TRBV4-3 and TRBJ2-1; D gene uncertain. The specimen was peripheral blood, collected 28 days after the second AZD1222 dose. The receptor was derived from an adult who received the AZD1222 COVID-19 vaccine. This CDR3 reads CASSHFLSSVEQFF. CDR3 bases: TGCGCCAGCAGCCATTTCCTATCTTCTGTGGAGCAGTTCTTC.